The clone carrying this T cell receptor beta chain was counted ten times or more. This record belongs to a study of Ad26.COV2.S vaccination and SARS-CoV-2 variants. Treatment noted: roughly 19 received Ad26.COV2.S at low or high dose, single or two shots; about 5 received placebo; per-sample allocation not given. At day 63 after the first vaccine or placebo injection, samples were drawn. This CDR3 region has 13 residues. V gave up 5 bases and J gave up 9 bases, with 15 bases separating them. CDR1 MDHEN and CDR2 SYDVKM come from the germline V gene. The table came from immunoSEQ multiplex PCR; TCRdb's copy has only in-frame clones and leaves some out. The repertoire consists of 400,000 to 450,000 clones, with roughly 91% occurring once and the leading ten covering under 4.5%.

The source was peripheral blood, collected in a trial of Ad26.COV2.S vaccine versus placebo. The TCR comes from a person between 18 and 59 years old who received the Ad26.COV2.S COVID-19 vaccine or a placebo. The chain uses TRBV28 and TRBJ2-3; possible D gene TRBD2, 6 bases. The CDR3 protein is CASSRRRRGTQYF. Here the CDR3 DNA reads TGTGCCAGCAGTCGTCGACGGAGGGGCACGCAGTATTTT.